This T cell receptor beta chain appears in the sequencing data of a study of T-cell reconstitution after alpha-beta-depleted transplantation in children. Study-level findings and limits: Some patients owed their high day-60 TCRbeta diversity to surviving recipient T cells and thymic progenitors. Reportedly, only several hundred clones from non-depleted graft cells drove alpha-beta T-cell counts at about two months. One year post-transplant, T-cell counts and diversity were largely derived from T cells produced anew.

This sample's TCRbeta library carried unique molecular identifier barcodes. TCRdb reanalysed the PCR reads using MiXCR and keeps one entry per CDR3 protein. The sample records hundreds of thousands of distinct CDR3 sequences, roughly 15% being singletons. As for this clonotype: Antigen: not known.

The source of this sequence is a male patient younger than 18 who had a stem cell transplant for acute lymphoblastic leukemia, so the T cells may come from the graft donor. Sequences were derived from PBMCs, mostly from graft donor cells, sampled 360 days after TCRalphabeta/CD19-depleted stem cell transplant.

Here the CDR3 DNA reads TGTGCCAGCAGCGGGCCCGACGGGACAGGGGCCTACGAGCAGTACTTC. Translating gives CASSGPDGTGAYEQYF. V is TRBV7-6 and J is TRBJ2-7, with 10 positions matching TRBD1. Germline values: CDR1 SGHVS, CDR2 FNYEAQ. The V gene end was trimmed by 5 bases and the J gene end by 2 bases; junction bases not matched to a gene: 9. The length of the CDR3 is 16 residues.